This entry is about one TCR beta chain. This clonotype was detected many times. It lacks a known antigen. No quality values exist for individual bases; no much larger clone is one base distant. These data originate in a study of naive and memory T cell subsets (dated by TCRdb to about 2017). At the level of the whole study: According to the figure summarizing the samples, there were approximately 10 blood donors, 7 tuberculin skin test biopsies and 3 saline control biopsies. As previously described, skin biopsies were taken from tuberculin skin test sites or from saline-injected control sites and processed for RNA extraction. Usually PCR2 was run as a SYBR Green qPCR and stopped at a set threshold, although low-input samples could use end-point PCR (approximately 6 cycles) instead. Overall study outcomes, separate from this receptor: The potential sensitivity of the RNA-based method to TCR transcript changes with T cell activation and differentiation was acknowledged. The larger number of TCRs at tuberculin skin test sites was interpreted as T cell infiltration of a delayed type IV hypersensitivity reaction. The paper did not give details on skin biopsy collection and RNA processing but referred to earlier studies for those details. Both types of skin biopsy reportedly yielded TCR sequences, though far more TCRs came from tuberculin skin test sites.

The sample's treatment or condition label, decoded: skin biopsy from PPD injection site in Mantoux-positive individual. A robust, sensitive protocol for the amplification, sequencing and analysis of TCRs was described in the study, in which 3' ligation of a UMI-containing oligonucleotide to TCR cDNA was used. In individuals with a positive Mantoux test, tuberculin skin test biopsies were taken from sites that had been injected with PPD. Before reverse transcription, total RNA that had not been cell sorted was treated with RQ1 DNase, with a target input of about 1 to 1,100 ng. Libraries were prepared from skin biopsies and whole blood so that pipeline robustness could be tested in samples in which T cells form a minority population. The method was UMI-ligation and nested PCR. The ligated cDNA was amplified by four rounds of PCR, in which nested alpha and beta constant region primers were used together with the SP2 primer. TCR RNA was reverse transcribed with SuperScript IV using alpha and beta constant region primers for the blood and skin samples. An oligonucleotide carrying the Illumina SP2 primer and a UMI was ligated to the cDNA 3' end using T4 RNA ligase 1. The 12-nucleotide UMI was composed of two random hexamers separated by an eight-base spacer, which was included to prevent hairpin formation. TCR alpha and beta chain libraries were processed separately from the second PCR onward, with dual indexing for multiplexing. After pooling, the indexed libraries were analyzed by capillary electrophoresis and sequenced on either an Illumina MiSeq or NextSeq. PhiX DNA at about 4.5-7% was added to the libraries to raise base diversity and improve cluster recognition. The study's processing was this. Demultiplexor took UMIs from read 2, joined the UMIs to the TCR sequence from read 1, and separated reads according to sample indices. Decombinator identified V and J genes and V-J junctions, assigning each TCR a five-part identifier including V and J deletions. Collapsinator used UMIs to correct sequencing errors and PCR amplification heterogeneity, producing a UMI-based abundance for each TCR. Identifiers were converted to nucleotide sequence by CDR3Translator and translated to amino acids, and CDR3 regions were extracted on the basis of terminal motifs. Error-corrected counts of alpha and beta TCRs from blood and skin were compared after being normalized to the amount of input RNA. TCRdb redid the processing of the public reads, applying fastp at Q25 and MiXCR, and retained in-frame beta chains. A single entry per CDR3 protein holds the most common genes and DNA from its merged rows. It is TCRdb's table, rather than the study itself, that gives the V and J calls and clone size. The sample contains more than 30,000 distinct CDR3 sequences, about 11% of them found a single time. About 4% of the sample is in the top ten clones.

Here the sequenced sample was skin, taken from a tuberculin skin test site. This receptor was taken from an adult in good health.

The nucleotide sequence reads as follows: TGTGCCAGCAGCCCAGTGGGGAGGCCCTACGAGCAGTACTTC. Its protein product is CASSPVGRPYEQYF. This chain is built from TRBV7-9 and TRBJ2-7; TRBD2 is a weak D gene call, 6 bases matching. From the germline V gene (reference sequence), CDR1 is SEHNR and CDR2 is FQNEAQ. There are 14 amino acids in the CDR3, from cysteine to phenylalanine inclusive. The entry retains the CDR3 DNA only, 42 bases that are in frame from base 1. A distance of 13 bases separates the germline ends of V and J, which lose 5 bases and 2 bases respectively.